This T cell receptor beta chain was found in a study of T cells in tumors after PD-1 blockade. Assay used: immunoSEQ multiplex PCR; TCRdb lists only in-frame clones, some missing. The sample lists 20,000 to 25,000 clones; 78% were seen once. This CDR3 is 19 amino acids long. The V and J genes are TRBV12-1 and TRBJ1-3; TRBD1 reflects the table's D call only, with no check against the DNA. TRBV12-1 is labeled a pseudogene. The sample here was PBMCs, taken before anti-PD-1 treatment. This clonotype originated in a human donor with basal cell carcinoma. The CDR3 bases are TGTGCCAGCAGCTTTGAGGGACAGATTTCACAGCCATCCGGAAACACCATATATTTT. Its protein product is CASSFEGQISQPSGNTIYF.